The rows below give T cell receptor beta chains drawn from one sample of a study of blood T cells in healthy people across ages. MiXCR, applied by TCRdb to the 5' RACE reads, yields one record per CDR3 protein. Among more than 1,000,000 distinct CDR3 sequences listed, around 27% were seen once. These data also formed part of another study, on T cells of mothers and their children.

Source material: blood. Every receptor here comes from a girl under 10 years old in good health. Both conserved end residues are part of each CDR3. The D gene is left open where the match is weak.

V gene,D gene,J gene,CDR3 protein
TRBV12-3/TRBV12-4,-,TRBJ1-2,CASSFGGSGYGYTF
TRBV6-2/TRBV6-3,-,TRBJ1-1,CASMSWRPLNTEAFF
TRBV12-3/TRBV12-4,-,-,CASQPSLALGEQYF
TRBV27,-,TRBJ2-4,CASSLMGASLAKNIQYF
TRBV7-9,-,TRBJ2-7,CASSPLDGRNYEQYF
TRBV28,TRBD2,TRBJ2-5,CASSPASGEPHGETQYF
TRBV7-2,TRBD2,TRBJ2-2,CASSLGLAVSTGELFF
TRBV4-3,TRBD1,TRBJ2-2,CASSPRTGGASGELFF
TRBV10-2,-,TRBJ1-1,CASWGVVNTEAFF
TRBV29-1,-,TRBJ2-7,CSVEDSYEQHF
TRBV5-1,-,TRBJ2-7,CASSLQIQTESSYEQYF
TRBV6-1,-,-,CASSDPHTYEQYF
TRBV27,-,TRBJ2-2,CASSYHTGELFF
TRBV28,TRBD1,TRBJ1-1,CASSFRWDSYLEAFF
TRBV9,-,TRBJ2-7,CASEEGPYEQYF
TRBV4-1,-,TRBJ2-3,CASSQERLYTDTQYF
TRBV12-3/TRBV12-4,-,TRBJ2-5,CASSPRVEIQYF